Listed here are 3 T cell receptor beta chains from one sample, sequenced in a study of control samples from healthy donors and cancer patients. Some clones are missing from TCRdb's copy, which holds only in-frame ones; the method was immunoSEQ multiplex PCR. The data contain roughly 120,000 clones, approximately 94% of them seen just once; the ten biggest clones take up around 3.6%. Sequencing input: blood. These receptors originate from a man aged 25 to 45 in good health.

The chain is built from TRBV6-2 or TRBV6-3 and TRBJ2-2; TRBD2 is a possible D gene (5 bases). Germline lookup yields CDR1 MNHEY and CDR2 SVGEGT. This CDR3 has 15 residues. Trimming left V 0 bases short and J 8 bases short, with 13 bases between. The DNA of the CDR3 is TGTGCCAGCAGTTACTCGGGGAGCATCGCGGGGGAGCTGTTTTTT. Its translation: CASSYSGSIAGELFF.

This sequence joins TRBV29-1 and TRBJ1-5; no reliable D call. CDR1 SQVTM and CDR2 ANQGSEA come from the germline V gene. The V gene lost 4 bases and the J gene lost 0 bases, with 7 bases spanning the gap. There are 13 residues in the CDR3. CDR3 sequence: CSVGWGSNQPQHF. The CDR3 coding sequence is TGCAGCGTTGGATGGGGTAGCAATCAGCCCCAGCATTTT.

This chain links TRBV28 with TRBJ1-6; D gene uncertain. The CDR3 runs to 16 residues. CDR1 MDHEN and CDR2 SYDVKM come from the germline V gene. V lost 7 bases and J 0 bases, leaving 13 bases between the germline ends. The CDR3 here is CASMGGVRSYNSPLHF. DNA of the CDR3: TGTGCCAGCATGGGCGGGGTTCGCTCCTATAATTCACCCCTCCACTTT.